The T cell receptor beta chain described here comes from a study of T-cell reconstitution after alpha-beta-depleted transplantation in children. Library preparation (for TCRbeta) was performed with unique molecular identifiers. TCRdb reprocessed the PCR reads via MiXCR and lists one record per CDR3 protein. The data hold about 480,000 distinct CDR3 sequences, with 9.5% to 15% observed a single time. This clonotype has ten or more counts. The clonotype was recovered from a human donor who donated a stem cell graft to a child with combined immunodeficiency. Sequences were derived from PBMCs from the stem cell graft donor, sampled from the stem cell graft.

CDR3 sequence: CATTTGSTQYF. Written as DNA, the CDR3 is TGTGCCACCACGACGGGGTCTACCCAGTACTTC. The chain has TRBV9 and TRBJ2-5; a weak D match, TRBD2 (5 bases). The length of the CDR3 is 11 residues. The V end was cut by 9 bases, the J end by 8 bases, with 14 bases between. Germline CDR1 and CDR2: SGDLS and YYNGEE.